The rows below give T cell receptor beta chains drawn from one sample of a study of T cell responses to AZD1222 COVID-19 vaccine. The method was immunoSEQ multiplex PCR; TCRdb's version includes in-frame clones alone and lacks a portion of them. The sample contains around 76,000 clones, approximately 81% of which appear only once. Sequenced here: peripheral blood, sampled on day 0 of AZD1222 vaccination. These receptors all stem from an adult in good health. Both conserved end residues are part of each CDR3. D genes are given only for firm matches. Clone size appears in some rows only: once, few, many, or a class for an expanded clone.

D gene	V gene	J gene	clone size	CDR3 length	CDR3 DNA	CDR3 protein
.	TRBV5-6	TRBJ1-5	.	10	TGTGCCAGTCTCCCTTGGCCCCAGCATTTT	CASLPWPQHF
.	TRBV21-1	TRBJ1-4	.	13	TGTGCCAGCAGCAACCCGGGCGCGGAAAAACTGTTTTTT	CASSNPGAEKLFF
TRBD2	TRBV10-3	TRBJ2-3	.	14	TGTGCCATATCACTAGCGGGGACCACAGATACGCAGTATTTT	CAISLAGTTDTQYF
TRBD2	TRBV3-1/TRBV3-2	TRBJ2-5	.	15	TGTGCCAGCAGCCCGCAGCGGGGGGAGGCAGAGACCCAGTACTTC	CASSPQRGEAETQYF
.	TRBV7-3	TRBJ1-1	.	15	TGTGCCAGCAGCGCAAGTACAGTGAGGGGCACTGAAGCTTTCTTT	CASSASTVRGTEAFF
TRBD1	TRBV19	TRBJ1-5	.	17	TGTGCCAGTAGTATGGGGACAGGGCGAAGAGGCAATCAGCCCCAGCATTTT	CASSMGTGRRGNQPQHF
.	TRBV19	TRBJ1-1	few	14	TGTGCCAGTAGCAAGACCCCCAGTTGGACTGAAGCTTTCTTT	CASSKTPSWTEAFF
.	TRBV5-1	TRBJ2-5	.	15	TGCGCCAGCAGCTTGGTAGGCTCGGGGGCAGAGACCCAGTACTTC	CASSLVGSGAETQYF
TRBD1	TRBV28	TRBJ2-7	once	13	TGTGCCAGCTGCTCGGGACAGGGCTACGAGCAGTACTTC	CASCSGQGYEQYF
TRBD1	TRBV18	TRBJ1-2	.	14	TGTGCCAGCTCACCTTCAGGGGGAGACTATGGCTACACCTTC	CASSPSGGDYGYTF
.	TRBV4-3	TRBJ1-1	.	16	TGCGCCAGCAGCCAAGGTTTTGGGGCACCGAACACTGAAGCTTTCTTT	CASSQGFGAPNTEAFF
.	TRBV29-1	TRBJ2-6	.	12	TGCAGCGTTGATGGGGGGGCCAACGTCCTGACTTTC	CSVDGGANVLTF
TRBD1	TRBV7-9	TRBJ1-1	once	18	TGTGCCAGCAGCTTAACCCTCCGAGGGACAGGGTTGGACACTGAAGCTTTCTTT	CASSLTLRGTGLDTEAFF
TRBD1	TRBV5-1	TRBJ2-2	.	14	TGCGCCAGCAGCCTCGGACAGGTCACCGGGGAGCTGTTTTTT	CASSLGQVTGELFF
.	TRBV6-2/TRBV6-3	TRBJ1-6	.	16	TGTGCCAGCAGCCCCACCCAGGAAAACTATAATTCACCCCTCCACTTT	CASSPTQENYNSPLHF
TRBD1	TRBV30	TRBJ2-7	.	15	TGTGCCTGGAGTGTCCGGACAGGACCCTCCTACGAGCAGTACTTC	CAWSVRTGPSYEQYF
.	TRBV10-2	TRBJ2-3	.	13	TGCGCCAGCAGTGAGGGGAGAGGGGATACGCAGTATTTT	CASSEGRGDTQYF
.	TRBV7-8	TRBJ2-5	.	15	TGTGCCAGCACCGCTCCCGGGACACAACCCGAGACCCAGTACTTC	CASTAPGTQPETQYF
.	TRBV4-1	TRBJ2-1	few	13	TGCGCCAGCAGCCAAGTCACATTAAATGAGCAGTTCTTC	CASSQVTLNEQFF
.	TRBV14	TRBJ1-4	.	14	TGTGCCAGCAGCCAAGAAGGGGCTGGAGAAAAACTGTTTTTT	CASSQEGAGEKLFF